The clone carrying this T cell receptor beta chain has only a few counts. Each CDR3 protein gets one entry after TCRdb re-called the RT-PCR reads with MiXCR. The sample consists of about 540,000 distinct CDR3 sequences, approximately 24% of them appearing once. The record originates from a study of response to subunit inactivated influenza vaccine. These data also featured in a second study, about T cells expressing NK-cell markers. That source reports: Researchers built TCR beta cDNA using 5'RACE template switching with UMIs. Of the CD8+ T cell pool in roughly 6 donors, roughly 1.0-7.5% was accounted for by dominant NKG2C+ clonotypes.

The source is a man over 45 who received an inactivated influenza vaccine. Sequencing was performed on CD4+ T cells sorted from PBMCs, taken approximately 12 days after vaccination.

CDR3 sequence reads: CASSRLADVRNEQFF. The CDR3, as DNA: TGTGCCAGCAGCCGATTGGCAGACGTTAGGAATGAGCAGTTCTTC. This chain joins TRBV27 and TRBJ2-1; no clear D gene. Germline CDR1 and CDR2: MNHEY and SMNVEV (reference sequence). CDR3 size: 15 residues. Trimming shortened V by 6 bases and J by 7 bases, and 19 bases separated the two germline ends.